A selection of T cell receptor beta chains follows, all from one sample in a study of blood T cell repertoires in COVID-19. Generated by immunoSEQ multiplex PCR, the TCRdb table keeps only in-frame clones and is missing some. There are 110,000 to 150,000 clones in the sample; over 75% occur only once, and over 1.5% lies in the top ten. The material sequenced was peripheral blood. These receptors were obtained from a man aged 70-80 years with acute or convalescent COVID-19. CDR3s include the opening cysteine and the closing phenylalanine or tryptophan. The order of the fields is J gene, clone size, D gene, V gene, CDR3 DNA, CDR3 protein. A D gene is named only where the DNA matches it firmly. Size values are once, few and many counts, or a class for expanded clones, and some rows have none.

>TRBJ1-5|-|-|TRBV2
TGTGCCAGCTCCCTTCAGGGAGGGGATCAGCCCCAGCATTTT
CASSLQGGDQPQHF
>TRBJ1-6|-|TRBD1|TRBV9
TGTGCCAGCAGCGCCCCGACAGGGAGAAATTCACCCCTCCACTTT
CASSAPTGRNSPLHF
>TRBJ1-1|few|-|TRBV19
TGTGCCAGTGGGAGAACCGAAGCTTTCTTT
CASGRTEAFF
>TRBJ1-1|-|TRBD1|TRBV6-6
TGTGCCAGCAGCCGCGGGACAGGGGACGCGAACACTGAAGCTTTCTTT
CASSRGTGDANTEAFF
>TRBJ1-1|-|-|TRBV18
TGTGCCAGCTCATACCTAGAGAACACTGAAGCTTTCTTT
CASSYLENTEAFF
>TRBJ1-6|-|-|TRBV2
TGTGCCAGCAGTGATCGGGATTTGTATAATTCACCCCTCCACTTT
CASSDRDLYNSPLHF
>TRBJ1-2|-|-|TRBV2
TGTGCCAGCATTCTTGACAGGAACTATGGCTACACCTTC
CASILDRNYGYTF
>TRBJ1-6|-|-|TRBV3-1/TRBV3-2
TGTGCCAGCAGCCCGAGGACAGTTGGGGATTCACCCCTCCACTTT
CASSPRTVGDSPLHF
>TRBJ1-5|-|TRBD1|TRBV6-5
TGTGCCAGCAGCCTCGACAGGGGAAGCAATCAGCCCCAGCATTTT
CASSLDRGSNQPQHF
>TRBJ2-5|-|TRBD2|TRBV5-1
TGCGCCAGCAGCTTGGTAGCGGGGGTTCCCCCCGAGACCCAGTACTTC
CASSLVAGVPPETQYF
>TRBJ1-1|-|-|TRBV6-4
TGTGCCAGCAGTGACGGGAGGAACACTGAAGCTTTCTTT
CASSDGRNTEAFF
>TRBJ2-5|-|-|TRBV9
TGTGCCAGCAGCGTAGATGGACAGAAAGAGACCCAGTACTTC
CASSVDGQKETQYF
>TRBJ2-4|-|-|TRBV5-4
TGTGCCAGCAGTGCGATAAAGGGGTCGAAAAACATTCAGTACTTC
CASSAIKGSKNIQYF
>TRBJ2-7|-|-|TRBV15
TGTGCCACCAGCAGAGTCGAGGTGCTGAGGGAGCAGTACTTC
CATSRVEVLREQYF
>TRBJ2-5|-|TRBD2|TRBV14
TGTGCCAGCAAGGGGAGGGATGGCGAGACCCAGTACTTC
CASKGRDGETQYF
>TRBJ2-3|-|TRBD2|TRBV6-6
TGTGCCAGCAGTCGACTAGCGGGATCTAGCACAGATACGCAGTATTTT
CASSRLAGSSTDTQYF